The rows below give T cell receptor beta chains drawn from one sample of a study of vaccination and CD4 T cells after COVID-19. The antigens these receptors bind are not known. TCRdb redid the calling of the PCR reads with MiXCR, one entry per CDR3 protein. The sample lists 7,000 to 8,500 distinct CDR3 sequences; about 55% were seen once. Sequenced material: CD4+ T cells from blood, cultured in vitro. The receptors were gathered from a human donor who had recovered from COVID-19. CDR3s include the opening cysteine and the closing phenylalanine or tryptophan. Each record gives: J gene, V gene, clone size, D gene, CDR3 length, CDR3 protein, CDR3 DNA. A D gene is named only where the DNA matches it firmly. Size is stated for part of the rows, as once, few or many counts, or as a class when the clone is expanded.

TRBJ1-2 | TRBV20-1 | medium-sized | . | 14 | CSARDIIATKGYTF | TGCAGTGCTAGAGACATAATCGCGACGAAGGGCTACACCTTC
TRBJ1-2 | TRBV12-3/TRBV12-4 | . | TRBD1 | 13 | CASRRDRGRGYTF | TGTGCCAGCAGGCGGGACAGGGGGCGTGGCTACACCTTC
TRBJ2-5 | TRBV7-2 | few | TRBD1 | 14 | CASSPTGTDLTQYF | TGTGCCAGCAGTCCTACCGGGACAGATTTAACCCAGTACTTC
TRBJ1-2 | TRBV12-3/TRBV12-4 | few | . | 12 | CASSSGGYGYTF | TGTGCCAGCAGTTCGGGAGGCTATGGCTACACCTTC
TRBJ1-2 | TRBV6-1 | . | TRBD1 | 14 | CASIEGGGNYGYTF | TGTGCCAGCATCGAGGGAGGGGGCAACTATGGCTACACCTTC
TRBJ1-2 | TRBV20-1 | few | . | 13 | CSAPDSANYGYTF | TGCAGTGCTCCGGACAGCGCCAACTATGGCTACACCTTC
TRBJ1-1 | TRBV19 | . | . | 17 | CASTLWGLGTMNTEAFF | TGTGCCAGTACCCTATGGGGGTTAGGGACAATGAACACTGAAGCTTTCTTT
TRBJ1-2 | TRBV7-2 | . | . | 13 | CASTMGALGGYTF | TGTGCCAGCACCATGGGGGCGTTGGGAGGCTACACCTTC
TRBJ2-3 | TRBV20-1 | . | TRBD2 | 11 | CSVRGGGTQYF | TGCAGTGTGCGGGGGGGCGGGACGCAGTATTTT
TRBJ1-6 | TRBV4-1 | few | . | 14 | CASSRVVWNSPLHF | TGCGCCAGCAGCCGGGTGGTGTGGAATTCACCCCTCCACTTT
TRBJ2-5 | TRBV5-4 | . | . | 16 | CASSLVAKGPAETQYF | TGTGCCAGCAGCTTGGTAGCGAAGGGCCCCGCAGAGACCCAGTACTTC
TRBJ2-3 | TRBV5-1 | . | TRBD1 | 16 | CASSLSPGRGQNTQYF | TGCGCCAGCAGCTTGTCCCCGGGCAGGGGGCAAAATACGCAGTATTTT
TRBJ1-6 | TRBV6-5 | . | . | 14 | CASSSSRTNSPLHF | TGTGCCAGCAGTTCATCGCGTACTAATTCACCCCTCCACTTT
TRBJ2-1 | TRBV20-1 | . | TRBD2 | 16 | CSARDRAGGPNNEQFF | TGCAGTGCTAGAGATAGAGCGGGGGGGCCTAACAATGAGCAGTTCTTC
TRBJ2-3 | TRBV28 | . | . | 12 | CASSLASGGGHF | TGTGCCAGCAGTTTAGCCAGCGGAGGGGGGCATTTT
TRBJ2-5 | TRBV6-5 | few | TRBD2 | 14 | CASSSGGAWETQYF | TGTGCCAGCAGTTCGGGGGGGGCTTGGGAGACCCAGTACTTC
TRBJ1-1 | TRBV20-1 | . | TRBD1 | 13 | CSAIRTGGTEAFF | TGCAGTGCTATTAGGACAGGGGGAACTGAAGCTTTCTTT
TRBJ2-2 | TRBV19 | . | . | 14 | CASSSRANTGELFF | TGTGCCAGTAGTTCCCGGGCGAACACCGGGGAGCTGTTTTTT
TRBJ1-1 | TRBV5-1 | . | . | 15 | CASSSDSPGNTEAFF | TGCGCCAGCAGCTCTGACTCCCCGGGGAACACTGAAGCTTTCTTT
TRBJ1-2 | TRBV4-2 | . | . | 16 | CASSQDFLTGGYGYTF | TGTGCCAGCAGCCAAGACTTCCTCACTGGGGGCTATGGCTACACCTTC
TRBJ1-1 | TRBV10-3 | . | . | 13 | CATAVRGDTEAFF | TGTGCCACCGCCGTACGGGGAGATACTGAAGCTTTCTTT
TRBJ2-7 | TRBV6-5 | . | . | 15 | CASSYRQAAGYEQYF | TGTGCCAGCAGTTACAGGCAGGCCGCGGGCTACGAGCAGTACTTC
TRBJ2-5 | TRBV2 | few | TRBD2 | 16 | CASSEALAAGGLAQYF | TGTGCCAGCAGTGAAGCGCTAGCGGCGGGCGGGTTGGCCCAGTACTTC
TRBJ1-2 | TRBV5-4 | . | . | 13 | CASSSIGSYGYTF | TGTGCCAGCAGCTCGATCGGGTCCTATGGCTACACCTTC
TRBJ1-2 | TRBV27 | . | . | 15 | CASSGSQILNYGYTF | TGTGCCAGCAGTGGGTCACAAATACTTAACTATGGCTACACCTTC
TRBJ2-7 | TRBV7-9 | . | . | 15 | CASSFHGTGSQEQYF | TGTGCCAGCAGCTTTCACGGGACTGGCAGCCAAGAGCAGTACTTC
TRBJ1-2 | TRBV7-9 | . | . | 14 | CASSSQQGVYGYTF | TGTGCCAGCAGCTCCCAACAGGGCGTCTATGGCTACACCTTC
TRBJ1-1 | TRBV12-3/TRBV12-4 | few | . | 12 | CASSLWGTEAFF | TGTGCCAGCAGTTTATGGGGCACTGAAGCTTTCTTT
TRBJ1-6 | TRBV10-3 | . | . | 17 | CAISESYGQPQGSPLHF | TGTGCCATCAGTGAGTCGTATGGTCAGCCCCAGGGTTCACCCCTCCACTTT
TRBJ1-5 | TRBV30 | . | . | 13 | CAWSGAANQPQHF | TGTGCCTGGAGTGGGGCAGCGAATCAGCCCCAGCATTTT
TRBJ1-5 | TRBV12-5 | few | . | 15 | CASGIQTVSNQPQHF | TGTGCTAGTGGTATCCAGACAGTTAGCAATCAGCCCCAGCATTTT
TRBJ1-2 | TRBV11-2 | . | TRBD1 | 17 | CASRSLRDRGRNYGYTF | TGTGCCAGCAGATCCCTAAGGGACAGGGGGCGCAACTATGGCTACACCTTC
TRBJ1-5 | TRBV6-1 | . | . | 17 | CASSEVGAAYSNQPQHF | TGTGCCAGCAGTGAAGTTGGGGCAGCCTATAGCAATCAGCCCCAGCATTTT
TRBJ1-5 | TRBV6-2/TRBV6-3 | few | TRBD1 | 15 | CASSTPGTGYQPQHF | TGTGCCAGCAGTACCCCGGGGACAGGCTATCAGCCCCAGCATTTT
TRBJ1-5 | TRBV5-1 | . | . | 14 | CASSLEGGETPQHF | TGCGCCAGCAGCTTGGAGGGGGGCGAAACGCCCCAGCATTTT
TRBJ2-7 | TRBV11-3 | once | . | 14 | CASSLRVSSYEQYF | TGTGCCAGCAGCTTACGGGTAAGCTCCTACGAGCAGTACTTC
TRBJ2-1 | TRBV7-9 | . | TRBD2 | 17 | CASSFAPGLAGTNEQFF | TGTGCCAGCAGCTTCGCCCCCGGACTAGCGGGTACAAATGAGCAGTTCTTC
TRBJ1-6 | TRBV27 | few | . | 13 | CASSSDSNSPLHF | TGTGCCAGCAGTTCGGACAGCAATTCACCCCTCCACTTT
TRBJ2-1 | TRBV7-6 | . | . | 12 | CASSLSGNEQFF | TGTGCCAGCAGCTTATCCGGCAATGAGCAGTTCTTC
TRBJ1-1 | TRBV6-1 | . | . | 15 | CASSELSARNTEAFF | TGTGCCAGCAGTGAATTGTCGGCGAGGAACACTGAAGCTTTCTTT
TRBJ1-1 | TRBV6-1 | . | . | 10 | CASISTEAFF | TGTGCCAGCATTAGCACTGAAGCTTTCTTT
TRBJ2-2 | TRBV15 | few | TRBD2 | 18 | CATSRNQVAGSNTGELFF | TGTGCCACCAGCAGAAATCAGGTAGCGGGGTCGAACACCGGGGAGCTGTTTTTT
TRBJ1-1 | TRBV5-6 | . | . | 16 | CASSSSQRLSLSEAFF | TGTGCCAGCAGCTCCTCACAGAGACTAAGTCTTTCTGAAGCTTTCTTT
TRBJ2-5 | TRBV7-8 | few | TRBD2 | 15 | CASSLVRGGVETQYF | TGTGCCAGCAGCTTAGTGCGGGGGGGCGTAGAGACCCAGTACTTC
TRBJ1-2 | TRBV6-1 | . | TRBD1 | 15 | CASNPRTGVSSDYTF | TGTGCCAGCAATCCCCGGACAGGGGTTAGTTCAGACTACACCTTC
TRBJ2-3 | TRBV27 | . | . | 15 | CASSLGGGAADTQYF | TGTGCCAGCAGTTTAGGAGGGGGGGCCGCAGATACGCAGTATTTT
TRBJ1-2 | TRBV5-1 | . | . | 15 | CASSLGQEGKGGYTF | TGCGCCAGCAGCTTGGGACAGGAGGGGAAAGGTGGCTACACCTTC
TRBJ2-3 | TRBV19 | once | TRBD2 | 14 | CASSRTRLGDTQYF | TGTGCCAGTAGTCGGACTAGATTAGGAGATACGCAGTATTTT
TRBJ2-6 | TRBV12-5 | few | TRBD1 | 17 | CASGLPQTGSGANVLTF | TGTGCTAGTGGTTTGCCACAGACAGGGAGTGGGGCCAACGTCCTGACTTTC
TRBJ1-1 | TRBV20-1 | . | TRBD1 | 13 | CSAPDRGRTEAFF | TGCAGTGCGCCGGACAGGGGGCGAACTGAAGCTTTCTTT
TRBJ2-6 | TRBV6-1 | . | . | 13 | CASRGFGANVLTF | TGTGCCAGCAGGGGCTTTGGGGCCAACGTCCTGACTTTC
TRBJ1-3 | TRBV30 | . | TRBD1 | 13 | CAWNTGAGNTIYF | TGTGCCTGGAATACAGGGGCTGGAAACACCATATATTTT
TRBJ1-3 | TRBV30 | few | . | 15 | CAWSTGLSSGNTIYF | TGTGCCTGGAGTACTGGACTGAGCTCTGGAAACACCATATATTTT
TRBJ2-1 | TRBV29-1 | once | TRBD2 | 16 | CSVWSLAGGLKDEQFF | TGCAGCGTTTGGTCCTTAGCGGGGGGCCTGAAAGATGAGCAGTTCTTC
TRBJ1-1 | TRBV20-1 | few | . | 11 | CSASPGAGLKF | TGCAGTGCTAGCCCTGGAGCGGGACTAAAGTTT